The present TCR beta chain was sequenced within a study of T cells in localized non-small cell lung cancer. General study points: The appearance of a median roughly 53 of the top 100 tumor clones was seen in adjacent lung. Blood T cell density predicted longer survival; adjacent-lung clonality, shorter. Uninvolved adjacent lung showed the highest T cell clonality, exceeding tumor. Heterogeneity stays possible, as sequencing covered only one tumor region.

Concerning this clone itself: Its specificity is not known. Other DNA sequences in this sample translate to the same CDR3.

CDR1 and CDR2 from the germline V gene are LNHDA and SQIVND (reference sequence). This CDR3 region has 15 residues. With 6 bases removed from V and 8 bases from J, the gap between germline ends came to 22 bases. Clones were read by immunoSEQ multiplex PCR, and TCRdb kept only the in-frame ones, dropping some. The top ten clones hold about 11% of a sample with about 35,000 clones, around 90% of them seen once. The chain carries TRBV19 and TRBJ1-1; D may be TRBD1 (6 bases). This TCR was sampled from a female donor over 55 with stage II lung adenocarcinoma. Sequences were derived from peripheral blood mononuclear cells, sampled before any cancer treatment. As DNA, the CDR3 is TGTGCCAGTAGGAGGGGGGGCGCTCGTATGCCCGAAGCTTTCTTT. Translating it yields CASRRGGARMPEAFF.